The 32 T cell receptor beta chains below all came from one sample that was sequenced in a study of T cells after yellow fever vaccination. MiXCR was run by TCRdb on the 5' RACE reads, yielding one entry per CDR3 protein. The sample records around 320,000 distinct CDR3 sequences, over 3.5% being singletons. The sample consisted of PBMCs, taken 15 days after the yellow fever booster vaccination. The receptors originated from a man between 18 and 29 years old who received the YFV17D yellow fever vaccine.

Only a few counts were recorded for this clonotype. V gene TRBV6-2 or TRBV6-3 combines with J gene TRBJ1-5; a weak D match, TRBD1 (5 bases). The CDR3 spans 13 residues. Germline V gene lookup returns CDR1 MNHEY and CDR2 SVGEGT. Trimming cost V 7 bases and J 3 bases, with 10 bases left between them. DNA of the CDR3: TGTGCCAGCAAGTCAGGGTTCAATCAGCCCCAGCATTTT. It yields the protein CASKSGFNQPQHF.

This chain uses TRBV4-2 with TRBJ1-2, with 7 bases matching TRBD1. CDR1 and CDR2 from the germline V gene are LGHNA and YNFKEQ. The junction had 3 bases not matched to a gene; V was cut back by 0 bases and J by 2 bases. The CDR3 has 15 amino acids. In DNA form, the CDR3 reads TGTGCCAGCAGCCAAGAGACAGGGCGAAACTATGGCTACACCTTC. Protein sequence: CASSQETGRNYGYTF.

CDR3 sequence: CASSQVVGANLHEQYV. CDR3 nucleotide sequence: TGCGCCAGCAGCCAAGTAGTCGGGGCTAACCTCCACGAGCAGTACGTC. V gene TRBV4-3 combines with J gene TRBJ2-7; D tentatively fits TRBD1 or TRBD2 (5 bases each). Trimming shortened V by 1 base and J by 5 bases, and 18 bases separated the two germline ends. The CDR3 contains 16 residues. The germline CDR1 and CDR2 sequences are LGHNA and YSLEER.

The V call is TRBV7-2, the J call TRBJ2-3, with D perhaps matching TRBD2 (6 bases). The CDR3 sequence is 13 residues long. V lost 6 bases to trimming and J lost 4 bases, with 11 bases between them. Per germline, CDR1 SGHTA and CDR2 FQGNSA. For the CDR3, the DNA is TGTGCCAGCAGTTTGGGGAGGTCAGATACGCAGTATTTT. Its protein is CASSLGRSDTQYF.

This clonotype has a handful of counts. The chain links TRBV4-3 to TRBJ2-1; D possibly matches TRBD1 or TRBD2 (5 bases each). Germline V gene sequence: CDR1 LGHNA, CDR2 YSLEER. Trimming shortened V by 5 bases and J by 4 bases, and 15 bases separated the two germline ends. The CDR3 loop spans 15 amino acids. The CDR3 region has the DNA TGCGCCAGCAGCGGTGGGACGGCCCGATACAATGAGCAGTTCTTC. Translation: CASSGGTARYNEQFF.

This clonotype was seen a few times. This sequence joins TRBV27 and TRBJ1-4; D not resolved. Germline V gives CDR1 MNHEY, CDR2 SMNVEV (reference sequence). Trimming took 2 bases from V and 2 from J, leaving 6 bases between them. This CDR3 is 14 amino acids long. CDR3 coding DNA: TGTGCCAGCAGTTTAGGGGTCACTAATGAAAAACTGTTTTTT. Its protein product is CASSLGVTNEKLFF.

V usage is TRBV5-1 and J usage is TRBJ2-3, with TRBD2 matching over 12 bases. Trimming cost V 1 base and J 2 bases; bases outside gene matches: 8. Germline V gene data show CDR1 as SGHRS and CDR2 as YFSETQ. This CDR3 is 18 amino acids long. CDR3: CASSLKRTSGANTDTQYF. Written as DNA, the CDR3 is TGCGCCAGCAGCTTGAAGCGGACTAGCGGGGCCAACACAGATACGCAGTATTTT.

V gene TRBV4-1 combines with J gene TRBJ2-3; D is possibly TRBD1 (6 bases). The CDR3 consists of 15 residues. Between the trimmed V and J ends, which lost 4 bases and 3 bases, there was a span of 14 bases. Germline values: CDR1 MGHRA, CDR2 YSYEKL. CDR3 amino acids: CASSRTRDTTDTQYF. Here the CDR3 DNA reads TGCGCCAGCAGCCGGACACGGGACACGACAGATACGCAGTATTTT.

There are many counts of this clonotype. This chain joins TRBV9 and TRBJ2-5; TRBD2 aligns across 7 bases. The CDR3 sequence is 15 residues long. Germline V gene lookup returns CDR1 SGDLS and CDR2 YYNGEE. The V and J ends lost 1 base and 5 bases, in that order; junction bases with no gene match: 8. In nucleotides, the CDR3 is TGTGCCAGCAGCGTATTCGGGACTAAAGGGGAGACCCAGTACTTC. Its protein is CASSVFGTKGETQYF.

This clonotype turned up a few times. J is TRBJ2-1 and V is TRBV4-1; the D is unclear. The CDR3 has 15 amino acids. In germline, CDR1 is MGHRA, CDR2 YSYEKL. Between the trimmed V and J ends, which lost 6 bases and 0 bases, there was a span of 12 bases. The CDR3, as DNA: TGCGCCAGCAGTCCTACACTATACTCCTACAATGAGCAGTTCTTC. It specifies CASSPTLYSYNEQFF.

Many counts were recorded for this clonotype. The gene calls are TRBV20-1 and TRBJ1-6; D may be TRBD1 (5 bases). With 0 bases removed from V and 5 bases from J, the gap between germline ends came to 14 bases. Germline-derived CDR1 and CDR2 are DFQATT and SNEGSKA (reference sequence). The CDR3 totals 16 residues. CDR3 in amino acids: CSARDLPRADNSPLHF. DNA of the CDR3: TGCAGTGCTAGAGATCTACCCAGGGCTGATAATTCACCCCTCCACTTT.

This clonotype came up a few times. The J gene is TRBJ1-5, the V gene TRBV30; perhaps TRBD1 as D (5 bases). In germline, CDR1 is GTSNPN, CDR2 SVGIG (reference sequence). The CDR3 totals 14 residues. The germline V and J ends were trimmed by 0 bases and 6 bases, with 12 bases remaining between them. This CDR3 is CAWSVSGLGQPQHF. For the CDR3, the DNA is TGTGCCTGGAGTGTCTCAGGGTTAGGTCAGCCCCAGCATTTT.

This sequence joins TRBV11-2 and TRBJ1-4, with 12 nucleotides matching TRBD1. Per the germline V gene, CDR1 is SGHAT and CDR2 is FQNNGV. Germline trimming cut 4 bases from V and 5 bases from J; bases unmatched to any gene: 11. This CDR3 has 18 residues. In nucleotides, the CDR3 is TGTGCCAGCAGCTGGGGGGACAGGGGGCGCAAAGGGAATGAAAAACTGTTTTTT. Amino acids: CASSWGDRGRKGNEKLFF.

This clonotype was observed a few times. The gene calls are TRBV7-9 and TRBJ1-2; TRBD1 matches 9 bases. CDR1 is SEHNR and CDR2 is FQNEAQ in the germline V gene (reference sequence). The CDR3 is made up of 15 amino acids. Trimming removed 4 bases from V and 7 bases from J; junction bases left unmatched: 10. DNA for the CDR3: TGTGCCAGCAGCTCCACCGGGACAGGGATGGTTGGCTACACCTTC. Amino acid sequence: CASSSTGTGMVGYTF.

The CDR3 region has the DNA TGTGCCAGCAGTTTCTGGGACAGGGGGCGCACTGAAGCTTTCTTT. Translated: CASSFWDRGRTEAFF. The chain combines TRBV28 with TRBJ1-1, with 12 nucleotides matching TRBD1. The CDR3 is made up of 15 amino acids. Germline CDR1 reads MDHEN; CDR2 reads SYDVKM. After removal of 3 bases from V and 4 bases from J, the junction contained 3 bases not matched to a gene.

This clonotype appeared many times. The rearrangement links TRBV7-2 to TRBJ2-7; no clear D. Germline-derived CDR1 and CDR2 are SGHTA and FQGNSA. The CDR3 has 12 amino acids. Trimming stripped 1 base from V and 2 bases from J, with 3 bases between. CDR3 nucleotides: TGTGCCAGCAGCTTAGACCCCTACGAGCAGTACGTC. Translating it yields CASSLDPYEQYV.

The sample holds many counts of this clonotype. The chain couples TRBV7-2 to TRBJ2-2; D is unresolved. This CDR3 is 14 amino acids long. Trimming pared 0 bases from V and 6 bases from J, leaving 8 bases between. CDR1 and CDR2 (germline): SGHTA, FQGNSA. CDR3 DNA: TGTGCCAGCAGCTTAGCTAGTTACCCCGGGGAGCTGTTTTTT. Translation gives CASSLASYPGELFF.

This clonotype was counted a few times. The J gene is TRBJ2-4, the V gene TRBV5-5; 8 nucleotides line up with TRBD1. Germline V gene data show CDR1 as SGHKS and CDR2 as YYEKEE (reference sequence). The V gene end was trimmed by 4 bases and the J gene end by 7 bases; junction bases not matched to a gene: 10. The CDR3 spans 15 residues. The CDR3 spells CASSVEDRALNIQYF. The CDR3 coding sequence is TGTGCCAGCAGCGTTGAGGACAGGGCCTTGAACATTCAGTACTTC.

The table lists this clonotype with a few counts. The V and J genes are TRBV5-6 and TRBJ1-2; 9 bases agree with TRBD1. This CDR3 region has 14 residues. V lost 4 bases to trimming and J lost 5 bases; unmatched junction nucleotides: 6. Germline V lookup: CDR1 SGHDT, CDR2 YYEEEE. The chain's CDR3 is CASSTGTGKYGYTF. DNA of the CDR3: TGTGCCAGCAGCACCGGGACAGGGAAATATGGCTACACCTTC. The variable domain in full, with the rest retrieved from reference TRBV5-6 and TRBJ1-2, is DAGVTQSPTHLIKTRGQQVTLRCSPKSGHDTVSWYQQALGQGPQFIFQYYEEEERQRGNFPDRFSGHQFPNYSSELNVNALLLGDSALYLCASSTGTGKYGYTFGSGTRLTVV.

On this clonotype itself: The junction departs from germline at one end; a sequencing error may be responsible. The chain combines TRBV25-1 with TRBJ1-2; 9 bases fit TRBD1. This CDR3 spans 16 amino acids. In germline, CDR1 is MGHDK, CDR2 SYGVNS. CDR3 protein: CASSEFDRGLADGDTF. CDR3 nucleotide sequence: TGTGCCAGCAGTGAATTCGACAGGGGGTTGGCGGATGGCGACACCTTC.

The table lists this clonotype with a few counts. CDR3 bases: TGTGCCAGCTCACTCAGTAGTGATGAAGCTTTCTTT. Translation gives CASSLSSDEAFF. The chain employs TRBV18 and TRBJ1-1; D is undetermined. The CDR3 is made up of 12 amino acids. In germline, CDR1 is KGHSH, CDR2 LQKENI. V lost 4 bases, J lost 7 bases, and 10 bases lay in between. The variable domain in full, completed from reference TRBV18 and TRBJ1-1, reads NAGVMQNPRHLVRRRGQEARLRCSPMKGHSHVYWYRQLPEEGLKFMVYLQKENIIDESGMPKERFSAEFPKEGPSILRIQQVVRGDSAAYFCASSLSSDEAFFGQGTRLTVV.

This clonotype was detected many times. V gene TRBV4-2 combines with J gene TRBJ1-5; D uncertain. V gave up 0 bases and J gave up 6 bases, with 6 bases separating them. The length of the CDR3 is 13 residues. In germline, CDR1 is LGHNA, CDR2 YNFKEQ. In DNA, the CDR3 is TGTGCCAGCAGCCAAGATACGGTTCAGCCCCAGCATTTT. As protein: CASSQDTVQPQHF.

This clonotype was detected a few times. The chain couples TRBV7-2 to TRBJ2-5; 9 nucleotides align to TRBD2. V was clipped by 1 base and J by 0 bases; unmatched bases: 3. The germline V gene has CDR1 SGHTA and CDR2 FQGNSA. CDR3 length: 16 residues. The CDR3 sequence: CASSLGLAGYQETQYF. The CDR3 DNA follows: TGTGCCAGCAGCTTAGGGCTAGCGGGATACCAAGAGACCCAGTACTTC.

The gene calls are TRBV15 and TRBJ1-4; 7 bases agree with TRBD1. V lost 2 bases and J lost 6; bases outside the gene matches: 6. Germline V gene data show CDR1 as LNHNV and CDR2 as YYDKDF (reference sequence). The CDR3 is made up of 15 amino acids. The CDR3, as DNA: TGTGCCACCAGCAGAAACAAAGGACAGGATGAAAAACTGTTTTTT. This translates into CATSRNKGQDEKLFF.

There are a few counts of this clonotype. The chain employs TRBV12-3 or TRBV12-4 and TRBJ1-1, with a weak D call TRBD1 (5 bases). There are 14 residues in the CDR3. The V gene lost 2 bases and the J gene lost 4 bases, with 11 bases spanning the gap. For the CDR3, the DNA is TGTGCCAGCAGTTTATACCAGGGTTCCACTGAAGCTTTCTTT. It encodes CASSLYQGSTEAFF.

In its sample, this clonotype was seen many times. This chain connects TRBV12-3 or TRBV12-4 to TRBJ1-1; 7 bases fit TRBD1. V trimming: 6 bases; J trimming: 5 bases; junction bases outside the gene matches: 9. The CDR3 covers 14 residues. DNA of the CDR3: TGTGCCAGCAGGTCTCAGGGGGTTAGGACTGAAGCTTTCTTT. As protein: CASRSQGVRTEAFF.

The gene calls are TRBV3-1 and TRBJ2-1, with 8 bases lining up with TRBD2. The CDR3 covers 14 residues. Germline trimming cut 1 base from V and 8 bases from J; bases unmatched to any gene: 4. The germline V gene encodes CDR1 LGHDT and CDR2 YNNKEL (reference sequence). This CDR3 is CASSQAGLVYEQFF. In nucleotides, the CDR3 is TGTGCCAGCAGCCAAGCGGGACTAGTCTATGAGCAGTTCTTC.

This clonotype was found many times. The chain recombines TRBV7-9 with TRBJ2-7; no firm D call. Germline V gene sequence: CDR1 SEHNR, CDR2 FQNEAQ (reference sequence). V lost 6 bases, J lost 1 base, and 7 bases lay in between. This CDR3 is built from 12 residues. The CDR3 coding sequence is TGTGCCAGCAGTGGTGTTTCCTACGAGCAGTACGTC. Its translation: CASSGVSYEQYV.

The chain is built from TRBV6-5 and TRBJ2-5; 9 bases fit TRBD2. Germline lookup yields CDR1 MNHEY and CDR2 SVGAGI. Unmatched junction bases numbered 8, after V lost 5 bases and J lost 7 bases. There are 14 residues in the CDR3. The CDR3 sequence is CASSPGLAFVTQYF. CDR3 DNA sequence: TGTGCCAGCAGTCCGGGACTAGCCTTCGTGACCCAGTACTTC.

This rearrangement joins TRBV6-5 to TRBJ2-2, with D possibly called TRBD1 or TRBD2 (6 bases each). Germline values: CDR1 MNHEY, CDR2 SVGAGI. V shed 4 bases and J shed 7 bases, with 13 bases lying between them. This CDR3 has 14 residues. CDR3 region: CASSLYGGGGELFF. The CDR3 region has the DNA TGTGCCAGCAGTTTGTACGGGGGCGGCGGGGAGCTGTTTTTT.

This clonotype was observed many times. V usage is TRBV10-3 and J usage is TRBJ2-2; possibly TRBD1 for D (5 bases). V was cut by 2 bases and J by 0 bases, with 7 bases left in between. Germline CDR1 and CDR2: ENHRY and SYGVKD. CDR3 size: 15 residues. The DNA for the CDR3 is TGTGCCATCAGTGAGGACAGCCCGAACACCGGGGAGCTGTTTTTT. Encoded protein: CAISEDSPNTGELFF.

This clonotype has at least ten counts. The chain combines TRBV18 with TRBJ1-1, with TRBD1 matching 7 bases. This CDR3 is built from 14 residues. The germline gives CDR1 KGHSH, CDR2 LQKENI. The V and J ends lost 2 bases and 3 bases, in that order; junction bases with no gene match: 3. CDR3 region: CASSPTQGDTEAFF. In DNA form, the CDR3 reads TGTGCCAGCTCACCAACCCAGGGGGACACTGAAGCTTTCTTT. Supplemented by reference TRBV18 and TRBJ1-1, the full variable domain reads NAGVMQNPRHLVRRRGQEARLRCSPMKGHSHVYWYRQLPEEGLKFMVYLQKENIIDESGMPKERFSAEFPKEGPSILRIQQVVRGDSAAYFCASSPTQGDTEAFFGQGTRLTVV.